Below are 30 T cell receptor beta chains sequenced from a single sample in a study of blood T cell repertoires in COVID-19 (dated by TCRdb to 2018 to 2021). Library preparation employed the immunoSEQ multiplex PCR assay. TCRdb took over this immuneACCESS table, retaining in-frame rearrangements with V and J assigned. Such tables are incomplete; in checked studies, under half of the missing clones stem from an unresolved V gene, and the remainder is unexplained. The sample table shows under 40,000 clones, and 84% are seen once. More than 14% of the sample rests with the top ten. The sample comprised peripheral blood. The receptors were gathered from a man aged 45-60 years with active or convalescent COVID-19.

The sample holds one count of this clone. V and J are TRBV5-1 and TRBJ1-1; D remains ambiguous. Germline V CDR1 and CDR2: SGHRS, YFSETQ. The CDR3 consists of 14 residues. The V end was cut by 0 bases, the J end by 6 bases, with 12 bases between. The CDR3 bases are TGCGCCAGCAGCTTGGCTTCGACATCCCCTGAAGCTTTCTTT. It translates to CASSLASTSPEAFF.

The CDR3 DNA reads TGCGCCAGCAGCCAAGGGGCGGGAAGCTCCTACAATGAGCAGTTCTTC. Translation gives CASSQGAGSSYNEQFF. V is TRBV4-1 and J is TRBJ2-1; TRBD2 might be the D (6 bases). The V end was cut by 1 base, the J end by 0 bases, with 10 bases between. The CDR3 has 16 residues. Germline V gives CDR1 MGHRA, CDR2 YSYEKL.

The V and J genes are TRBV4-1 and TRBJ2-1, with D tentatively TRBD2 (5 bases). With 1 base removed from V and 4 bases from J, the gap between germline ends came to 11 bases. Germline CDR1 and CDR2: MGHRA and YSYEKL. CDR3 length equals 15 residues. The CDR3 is CASSQGLERYNEQFF. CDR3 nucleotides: TGCGCCAGCAGCCAAGGGTTAGAGCGGTACAATGAGCAGTTCTTC.

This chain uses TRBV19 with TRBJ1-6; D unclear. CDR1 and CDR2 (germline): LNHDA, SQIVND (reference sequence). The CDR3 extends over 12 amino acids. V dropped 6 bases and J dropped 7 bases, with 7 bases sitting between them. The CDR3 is CASRARNSPLHF. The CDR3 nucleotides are TGTGCCAGTAGAGCTAGGAATTCACCCCTCCACTTT.

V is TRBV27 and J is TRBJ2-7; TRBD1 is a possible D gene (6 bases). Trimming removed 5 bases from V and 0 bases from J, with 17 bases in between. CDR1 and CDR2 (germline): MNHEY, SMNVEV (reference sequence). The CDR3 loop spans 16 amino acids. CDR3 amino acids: CASSPTPGQSSYEQYF. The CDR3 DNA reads TGTGCCAGCAGTCCGACCCCCGGACAGAGCTCCTACGAGCAGTACTTC.

This CDR3 is CATSRPGLNTEAFF. CDR3 DNA sequence: TGTGCCACCAGCAGGCCGGGATTGAACACTGAAGCTTTCTTT. The V gene is TRBV15, the J gene TRBJ1-1; D is uncertain. This CDR3 comprises 14 residues. CDR1 and CDR2 (germline): LNHNV, YYDKDF (reference sequence). Trimming cost V 3 bases and J 0 bases, with 8 bases left between them.

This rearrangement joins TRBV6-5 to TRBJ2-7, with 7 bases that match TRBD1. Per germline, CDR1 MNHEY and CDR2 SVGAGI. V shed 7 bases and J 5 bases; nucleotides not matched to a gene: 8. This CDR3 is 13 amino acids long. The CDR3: CASKETGRNEQYF. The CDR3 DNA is TGTGCCAGCAAGGAGACAGGGAGAAACGAGCAGTACTTC.

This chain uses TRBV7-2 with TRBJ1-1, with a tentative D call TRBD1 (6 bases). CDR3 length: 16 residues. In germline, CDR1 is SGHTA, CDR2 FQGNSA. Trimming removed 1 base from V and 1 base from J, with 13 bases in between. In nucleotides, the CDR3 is TGTGCCAGCAGCTTAGACGTGACAGGAAGGAACACTGAAGCTTTCTTT. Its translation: CASSLDVTGRNTEAFF.

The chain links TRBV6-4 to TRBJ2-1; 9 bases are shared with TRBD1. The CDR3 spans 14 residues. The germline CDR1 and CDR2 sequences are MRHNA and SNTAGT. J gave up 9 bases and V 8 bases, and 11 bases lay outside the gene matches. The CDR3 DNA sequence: TGTGCCAGCGCACAAGGACAGGGGTCGGCTGAGCAGTTCTTC. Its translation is CASAQGQGSAEQFF.

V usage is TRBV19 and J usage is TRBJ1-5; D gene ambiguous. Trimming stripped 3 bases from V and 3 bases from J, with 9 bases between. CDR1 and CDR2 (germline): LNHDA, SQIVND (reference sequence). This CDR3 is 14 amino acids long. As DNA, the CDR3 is TGTGCCAGTAGTATTGGCAGTTACAATCAGCCCCAGCATTTT. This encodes CASSIGSYNQPQHF.

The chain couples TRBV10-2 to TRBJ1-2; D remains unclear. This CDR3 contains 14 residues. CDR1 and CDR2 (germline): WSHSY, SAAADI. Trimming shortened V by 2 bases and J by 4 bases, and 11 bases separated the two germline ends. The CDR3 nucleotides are TGCGCCAGCAGTGAGGCGAGCCCAATCTATGGCTACACCTTC. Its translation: CASSEASPIYGYTF.

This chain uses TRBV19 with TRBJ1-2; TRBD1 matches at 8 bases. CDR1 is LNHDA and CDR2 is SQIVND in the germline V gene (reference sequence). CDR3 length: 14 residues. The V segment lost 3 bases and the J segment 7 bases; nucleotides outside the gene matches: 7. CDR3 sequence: CASSIAGTGVGYTF. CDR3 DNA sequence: TGTGCCAGTAGTATTGCCGGGACAGGTGTTGGCTACACCTTC. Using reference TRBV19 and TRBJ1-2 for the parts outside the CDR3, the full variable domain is DGGITQSPKYLFRKEGQNVTLSCEQNLNHDAMYWYRQDPGQGLRLIYYSQIVNDFQKGDIAEGYSVSREKKESFPLTVTSAQKNPTAFYLCASSIAGTGVGYTFGSGTRLTVV.

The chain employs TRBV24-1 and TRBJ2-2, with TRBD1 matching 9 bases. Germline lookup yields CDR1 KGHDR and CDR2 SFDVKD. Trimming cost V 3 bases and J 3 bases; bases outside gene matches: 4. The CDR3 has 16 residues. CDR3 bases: TGTGCCACCAGTGATCACAGGGGGCGCGACACCGGGGAGCTGTTTTTT. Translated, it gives CATSDHRGRDTGELFF.

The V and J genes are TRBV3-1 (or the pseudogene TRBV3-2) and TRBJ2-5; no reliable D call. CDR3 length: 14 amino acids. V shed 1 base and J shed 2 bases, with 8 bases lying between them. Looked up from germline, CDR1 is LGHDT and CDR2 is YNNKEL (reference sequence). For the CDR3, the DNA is TGTGCCAGCAGCCAAGTCGGTTCGCAAGAGACCCAGTACTTC. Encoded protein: CASSQVGSQETQYF.

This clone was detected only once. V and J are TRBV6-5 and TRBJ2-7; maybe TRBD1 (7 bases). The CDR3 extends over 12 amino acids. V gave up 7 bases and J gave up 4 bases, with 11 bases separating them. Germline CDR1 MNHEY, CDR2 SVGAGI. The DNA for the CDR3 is TGTGCCAGCACAGGGGGGCGGTACGAGCAGTACTTC. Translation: CASTGGRYEQYF.

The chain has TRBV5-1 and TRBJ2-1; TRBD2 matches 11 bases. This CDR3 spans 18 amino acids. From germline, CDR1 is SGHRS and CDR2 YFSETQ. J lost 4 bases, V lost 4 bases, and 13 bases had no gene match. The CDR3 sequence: CASSRDLQTSGGYNEQFF. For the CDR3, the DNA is TGCGCCAGCAGCCGAGATCTCCAAACTAGCGGGGGATACAATGAGCAGTTCTTC. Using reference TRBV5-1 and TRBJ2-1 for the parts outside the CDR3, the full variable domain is KAGVTQTPRYLIKTRGQQVTLSCSPISGHRSVSWYQQTPGQGLQFLFEYFSETQRNKGNFPGRFSGRQFSNSRSEMNVSTLELGDSALYLCASSRDLQTSGGYNEQFFGPGTRLTVL.

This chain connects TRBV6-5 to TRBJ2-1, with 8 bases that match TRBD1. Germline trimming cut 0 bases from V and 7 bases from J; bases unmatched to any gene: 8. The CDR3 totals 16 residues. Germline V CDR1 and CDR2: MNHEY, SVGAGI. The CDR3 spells CASSYSFQGALNEQFF. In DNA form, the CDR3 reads TGTGCCAGCAGTTACTCGTTCCAGGGGGCGCTTAATGAGCAGTTCTTC.

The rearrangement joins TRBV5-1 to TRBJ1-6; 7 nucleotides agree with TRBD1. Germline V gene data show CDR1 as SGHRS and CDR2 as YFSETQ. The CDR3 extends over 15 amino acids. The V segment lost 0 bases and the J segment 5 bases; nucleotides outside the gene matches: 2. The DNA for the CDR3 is TGCGCCAGCAGCTTGGGACAGGGAAATAATTCACCCCTCCACTTT. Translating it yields CASSLGQGNNSPLHF. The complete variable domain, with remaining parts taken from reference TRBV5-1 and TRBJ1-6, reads KAGVTQTPRYLIKTRGQQVTLSCSPISGHRSVSWYQQTPGQGLQFLFEYFSETQRNKGNFPGRFSGRQFSNSRSEMNVSTLELGDSALYLCASSLGQGNNSPLHFGNGTRLTVT.

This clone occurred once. For the CDR3, the DNA is TGTGCCAGCTTACTTAGTGAGGCAGATACGCAGTATTTT. Protein product: CASLLSEADTQYF. J is TRBJ2-3 and V is TRBV18; D is uncertain. CDR1 KGHSH and CDR2 LQKENI come from the germline V gene. V gave up 7 bases and J gave up 4 bases, with 12 bases separating them. This CDR3 contains 13 residues.

The CDR3 coding sequence is TGTGCCAGCAGCTTGGGTAGGGGAGGTACAGATACGCAGTATTTT. It is translated as CASSLGRGGTDTQYF. The rearrangement joins TRBV5-5 to TRBJ2-3; TRBD2 might be the D (6 bases). Germline V gene sequence: CDR1 SGHKS, CDR2 YYEKEE (reference sequence). This CDR3 contains 15 residues. V lost 0 bases, J lost 3 bases, and 11 bases lay in between.

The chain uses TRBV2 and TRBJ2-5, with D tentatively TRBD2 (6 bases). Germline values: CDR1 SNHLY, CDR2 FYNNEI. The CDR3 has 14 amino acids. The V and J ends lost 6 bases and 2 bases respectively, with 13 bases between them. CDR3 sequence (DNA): TGTGCCAGCAGCCGTGTCGCGGGGCAAGAGACCCAGTACTTC. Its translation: CASSRVAGQETQYF.

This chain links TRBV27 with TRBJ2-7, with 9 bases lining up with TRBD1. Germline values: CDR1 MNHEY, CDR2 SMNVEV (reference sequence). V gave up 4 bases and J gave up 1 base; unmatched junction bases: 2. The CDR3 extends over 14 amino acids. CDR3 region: CASSSGQGSYEQYF. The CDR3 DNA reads TGTGCCAGCAGTTCCGGACAGGGGTCCTACGAGCAGTACTTC.

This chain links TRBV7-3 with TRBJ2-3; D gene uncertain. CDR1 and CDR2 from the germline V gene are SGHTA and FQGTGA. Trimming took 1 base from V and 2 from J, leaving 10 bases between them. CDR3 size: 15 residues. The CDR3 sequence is CASSLSLANTDTQYF. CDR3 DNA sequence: TGTGCCAGCAGCTTAAGCCTGGCAAACACAGATACGCAGTATTTT.

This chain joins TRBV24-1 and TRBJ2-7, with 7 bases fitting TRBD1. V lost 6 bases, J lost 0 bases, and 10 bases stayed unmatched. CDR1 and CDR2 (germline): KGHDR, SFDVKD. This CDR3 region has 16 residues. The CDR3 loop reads CATSRNRGPFSYEQYF. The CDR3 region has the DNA TGTGCCACCAGTCGAAACAGGGGACCCTTCTCCTACGAGCAGTACTTC.

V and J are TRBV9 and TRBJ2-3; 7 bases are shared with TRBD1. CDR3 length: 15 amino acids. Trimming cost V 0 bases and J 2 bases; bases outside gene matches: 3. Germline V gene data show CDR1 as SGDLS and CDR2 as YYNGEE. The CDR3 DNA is TGTGCCAGCAGCGTAGGGGACAGCCTCACAGATACGCAGTATTTT. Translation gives CASSVGDSLTDTQYF.

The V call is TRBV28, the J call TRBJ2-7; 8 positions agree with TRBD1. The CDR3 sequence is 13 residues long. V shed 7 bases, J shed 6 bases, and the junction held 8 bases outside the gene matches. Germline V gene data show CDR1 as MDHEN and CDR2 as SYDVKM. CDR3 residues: CASNGQGYGEQYF. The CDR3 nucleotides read TGTGCCAGCAATGGACAGGGTTACGGCGAGCAGTACTTC.

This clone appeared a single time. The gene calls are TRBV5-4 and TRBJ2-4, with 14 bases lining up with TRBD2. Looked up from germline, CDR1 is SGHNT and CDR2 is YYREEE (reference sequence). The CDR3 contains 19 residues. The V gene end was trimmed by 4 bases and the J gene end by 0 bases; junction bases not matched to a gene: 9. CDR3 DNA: TGTGCCAGCAGCAAACCGACTAGCGGGGGGGCCCAAGCCAAAAACATTCAGTACTTC. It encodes CASSKPTSGGAQAKNIQYF.

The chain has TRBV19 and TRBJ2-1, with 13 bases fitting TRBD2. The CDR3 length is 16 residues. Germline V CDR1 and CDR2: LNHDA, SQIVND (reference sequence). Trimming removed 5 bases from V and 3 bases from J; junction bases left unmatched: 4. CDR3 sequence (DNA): TGTGCCAGTAGTCCCCGACTAGCGGGGGGCTACAATGAGCAGTTCTTC. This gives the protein CASSPRLAGGYNEQFF. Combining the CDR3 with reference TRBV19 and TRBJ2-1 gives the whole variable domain DGGITQSPKYLFRKEGQNVTLSCEQNLNHDAMYWYRQDPGQGLRLIYYSQIVNDFQKGDIAEGYSVSREKKESFPLTVTSAQKNPTAFYLCASSPRLAGGYNEQFFGPGTRLTVL.

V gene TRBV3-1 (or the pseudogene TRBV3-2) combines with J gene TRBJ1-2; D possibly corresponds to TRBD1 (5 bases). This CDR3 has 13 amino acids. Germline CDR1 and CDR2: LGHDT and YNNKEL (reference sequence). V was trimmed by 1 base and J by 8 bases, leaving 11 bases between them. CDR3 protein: CASSQAGGEGYTF. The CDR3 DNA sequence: TGTGCCAGCAGCCAAGCTGGGGGGGAAGGCTACACCTTC.

CDR3 nucleotide sequence: TGTGCCTGGTCCGTGGGCCCGGAGCGGACTGAAGCTTTCTTT. This translates into CAWSVGPERTEAFF. The rearrangement uses TRBV30 and TRBJ1-1; D call uncertain. This CDR3 region has 14 residues. CDR1 GTSNPN and CDR2 SVGIG come from the germline V gene (reference sequence). V lost 5 bases and J 5 bases, leaving 18 bases between the germline ends. Based on the CDR3 plus reference TRBV30 and TRBJ1-1, the full variable domain is SQTIHQWPATLVQPVGSPLSLECTVEGTSNPNLYWYRQAAGRGLQLLFYSVGIGQISSEVPQNLSASRPQDRQFILSSKKLLLSDSGFYLCAWSVGPERTEAFFGQGTRLTVV.